The clone carrying this T cell receptor beta chain has a handful of counts. In TCRdb, the multiplex PCR reads were re-called with MiXCR into one record per CDR3 protein. The repertoire holds about 180,000 distinct CDR3 sequences, with roughly a third as singletons. Axillary draining lymph nodes of breast cancer patients supplied the node samples. The record originates from a study of breast tumors, draining lymph nodes, adjacent tissues. CDR3 length equals 12 residues. V gave up 3 bases and J gave up 3 bases, with 8 bases separating them. Germline V gene sequence: CDR1 DFQATT, CDR2 SNEGSKA (reference sequence).

The TCR comes from a female donor with breast cancer. Some clones in this sample may be carry-over from other donors' samples. The specimen was axillary lymph node tissue. The chain links TRBV20-1 to TRBJ1-1, with a possible D match to TRBD1 (6 bases). CDR3 sequence reads: CSARDSDTEAFF. The CDR3 DNA sequence: TGCAGTGCTAGGGACAGCGACACTGAAGCTTTCTTT.